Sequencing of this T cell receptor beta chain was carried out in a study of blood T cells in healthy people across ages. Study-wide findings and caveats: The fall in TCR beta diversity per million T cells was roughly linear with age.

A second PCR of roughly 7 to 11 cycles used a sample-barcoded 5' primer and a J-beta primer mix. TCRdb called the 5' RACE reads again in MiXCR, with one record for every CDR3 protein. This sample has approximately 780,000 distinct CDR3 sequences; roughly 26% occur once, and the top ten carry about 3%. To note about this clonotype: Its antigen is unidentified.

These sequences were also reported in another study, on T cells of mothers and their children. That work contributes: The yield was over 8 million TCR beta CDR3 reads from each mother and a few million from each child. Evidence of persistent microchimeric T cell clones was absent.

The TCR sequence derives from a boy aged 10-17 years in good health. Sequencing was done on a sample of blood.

CDR3 nucleotide sequence: TGTGCCAGCAGTCAATCCAACAGGGGTCCCTACGAGCAGTACGTC. It is translated as CASSQSNRGPYEQYV. The chain carries TRBV27 and TRBJ2-1; TRBD1 agrees at 7 bases. With the DNA end fitting TRBJ2-7 better, the J assignment may be wrong. The CDR3 has 15 residues. Germline loops: CDR1 MNHEY, CDR2 SMNVEV (reference sequence).